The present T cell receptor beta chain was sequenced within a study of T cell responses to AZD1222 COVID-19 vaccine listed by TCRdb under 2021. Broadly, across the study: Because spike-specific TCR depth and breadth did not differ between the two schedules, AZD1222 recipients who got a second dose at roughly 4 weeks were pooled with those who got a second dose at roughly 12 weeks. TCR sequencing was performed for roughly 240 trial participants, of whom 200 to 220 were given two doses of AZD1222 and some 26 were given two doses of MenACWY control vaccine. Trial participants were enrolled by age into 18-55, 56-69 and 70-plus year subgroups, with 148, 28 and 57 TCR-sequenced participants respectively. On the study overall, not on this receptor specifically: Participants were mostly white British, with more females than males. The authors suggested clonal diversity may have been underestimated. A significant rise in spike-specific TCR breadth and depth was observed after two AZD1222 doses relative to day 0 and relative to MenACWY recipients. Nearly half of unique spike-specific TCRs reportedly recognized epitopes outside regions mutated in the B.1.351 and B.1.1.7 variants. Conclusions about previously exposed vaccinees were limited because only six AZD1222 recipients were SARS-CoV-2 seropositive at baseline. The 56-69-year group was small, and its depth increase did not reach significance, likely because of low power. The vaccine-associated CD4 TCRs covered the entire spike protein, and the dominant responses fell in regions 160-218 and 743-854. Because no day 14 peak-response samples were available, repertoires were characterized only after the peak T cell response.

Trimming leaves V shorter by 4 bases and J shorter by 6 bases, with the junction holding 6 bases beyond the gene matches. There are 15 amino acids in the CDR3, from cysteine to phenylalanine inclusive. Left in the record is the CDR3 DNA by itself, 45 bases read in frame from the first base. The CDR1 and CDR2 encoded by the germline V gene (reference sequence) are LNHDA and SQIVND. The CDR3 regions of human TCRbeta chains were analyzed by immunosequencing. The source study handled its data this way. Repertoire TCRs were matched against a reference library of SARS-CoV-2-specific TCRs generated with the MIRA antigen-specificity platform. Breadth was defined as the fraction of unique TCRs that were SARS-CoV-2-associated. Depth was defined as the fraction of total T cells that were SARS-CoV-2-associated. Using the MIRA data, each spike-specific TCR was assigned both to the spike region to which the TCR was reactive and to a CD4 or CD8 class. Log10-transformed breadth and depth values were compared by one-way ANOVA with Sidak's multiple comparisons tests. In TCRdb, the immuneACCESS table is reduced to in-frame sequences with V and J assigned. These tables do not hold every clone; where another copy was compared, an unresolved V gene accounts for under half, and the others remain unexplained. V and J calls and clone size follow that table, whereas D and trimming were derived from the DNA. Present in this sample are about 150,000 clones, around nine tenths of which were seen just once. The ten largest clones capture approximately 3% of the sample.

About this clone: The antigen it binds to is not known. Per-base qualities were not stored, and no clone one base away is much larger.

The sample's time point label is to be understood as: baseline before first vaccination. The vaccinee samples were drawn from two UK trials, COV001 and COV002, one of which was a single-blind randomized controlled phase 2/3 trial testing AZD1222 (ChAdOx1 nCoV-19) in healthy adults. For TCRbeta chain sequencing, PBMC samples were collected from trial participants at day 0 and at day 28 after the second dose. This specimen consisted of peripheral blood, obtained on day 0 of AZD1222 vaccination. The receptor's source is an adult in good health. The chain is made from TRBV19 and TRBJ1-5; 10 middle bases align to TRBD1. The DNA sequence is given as TGTGCCAGTAGTACGGGACAGGGGTTTTTTCAGCCCCAGCATTTT. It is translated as CASSTGQGFFQPQHF.